These T cell receptor beta chains were read from a single sample in a study of shared clonotypes between healthy human individuals. The method was immunoSEQ multiplex PCR; TCRdb's version includes in-frame clones alone and lacks a portion of them. The top ten hold about 0.52% of the sample, which has approximately 1.1 million clones, around 78% seen once. The sample was memory CD4+ T cells from PBMCs. These TCRs come from a man aged 18 to 30 in good health. Some clones in this sample may be carry-over from other donors' samples. Both conserved end residues are part of each CDR3. D genes are given only for firm matches. Rows may omit the clone size; those that give it use once, few, many or a size class.

j_gene	v_gene	d_gene	abundance	CDR3aa	CDR3nt
TRBJ1-3	TRBV4-2	NA	once	CASSQPGAGNTIYF	TGTGCCAGCAGCCAACCAGGAGCTGGAAACACCATATATTTT
TRBJ2-7	TRBV28	TRBD2	NA	CASKLAGEFSREQYF	TGTGCCAGCAAATTAGCGGGAGAATTCTCTAGGGAGCAGTACTTC
TRBJ2-7	TRBV30	NA	NA	CAWSRGYEQYF	TGTGCCTGGAGCCGAGGATACGAGCAGTACTTC
TRBJ2-7	TRBV30	NA	NA	CAWNEGSYEQYF	TGTGCCTGGAACGAGGGCTCCTACGAGCAGTACTTC
TRBJ2-3	TRBV7-2	TRBD2	few	CASSLYGTSGSGPDTQYF	TGTGCCAGCAGCTTGTACGGGACTAGCGGGTCGGGCCCAGATACGCAGTATTTT
TRBJ2-7	TRBV28	NA	NA	CASSHNRAYGGEQYF	TGTGCCAGCAGTCACAACAGGGCGTATGGGGGCGAGCAGTACTTC
TRBJ2-2	TRBV7-9	NA	NA	CASSLGGQVGELFF	TGTGCCAGCAGCTTGGGGGGACAAGTCGGGGAGCTGTTTTTT
TRBJ2-1	TRBV5-1	TRBD2	NA	CASSLPSGTNNEQFF	TGCGCCAGCAGCTTGCCTAGCGGGACCAACAATGAGCAGTTCTTC
TRBJ1-1	TRBV5-1	NA	NA	CASNLGPNTEAFF	TGCGCCAGTAACCTGGGGCCGAACACTGAAGCTTTCTTT
TRBJ1-1	TRBV5-1	TRBD1	many	CASSLQGGNTEAFF	TGCGCCAGCAGCTTACAGGGGGGGAACACTGAAGCTTTCTTT
TRBJ2-5	TRBV5-1	NA	NA	CASSPAASPEETQYF	TGCGCCAGCAGCCCCGCGGCCTCCCCGGAGGAGACCCAGTACTTC
TRBJ2-5	TRBV25-1	NA	NA	CASSFPRRYQETQYF	TGTGCCAGCAGTTTCCCTCGGCGGTACCAAGAGACCCAGTACTTC
TRBJ1-5	TRBV9	NA	few	CASSFSGGNQPQHF	TGTGCCAGCAGTTTTTCAGGGGGCAATCAGCCCCAGCATTTT
TRBJ2-7	TRBV7-9	TRBD2	NA	CASSGMGLASEQYF	TGTGCCAGCAGCGGTATGGGACTAGCCTCTGAGCAGTACTTC
TRBJ2-1	TRBV25-1	NA	NA	CASSHPTRGNEQFF	TGTGCCAGCTCACATCCGACCAGAGGCAATGAGCAGTTCTTC
TRBJ2-7	TRBV4-1	NA	few	CASSQDPRDPLTW	TGCGCCAGCAGCCAAGATCCCCGGGACCCCCTGACTTGG
TRBJ1-1	TRBV6-1	NA	NA	CASSLRVTEAFF	TGTGCCAGCAGTCTTAGAGTCACTGAAGCTTTCTTT
TRBJ1-1	TRBV28	NA	NA	CASDSRPMNTEAFF	TGTGCCAGCGATTCTAGACCCATGAACACTGAAGCTTTCTTT
TRBJ2-7	TRBV25-1	NA	NA	CASSEVGPIGEQYF	TGTGCCAGCAGTGAGGTTGGACCTATTGGGGAGCAGTACTTC
TRBJ2-7	TRBV30	NA	NA	CAWNLAGLNYEQYF	TGTGCCTGGAACCTGGCAGGGCTGAACTACGAGCAGTACTTC
TRBJ1-1	TRBV5-4	NA	few	CASSQTVNTEAFF	TGTGCCAGCAGTCAGACAGTGAACACTGAAGCTTTCTTT
TRBJ2-1	TRBV9	NA	NA	CASSVPVGDEQFF	TGTGCCAGCAGCGTTCCAGTAGGGGATGAGCAGTTCTTC
TRBJ1-3	TRBV7-3	NA	NA	CASSPRPGDGNTIYF	TGTGCCAGCAGCCCTAGGCCAGGGGACGGAAACACCATATATTTT
TRBJ1-1	TRBV28	NA	NA	CASSLRRTDEAFF	TGTGCCAGCAGTTTGCGCCGGACAGATGAAGCTTTCTTT
TRBJ2-3	TRBV2	TRBD2	NA	CASRARQLAGSTDTQYF	TGTGCCAGCAGGGCAAGGCAGCTAGCGGGGAGCACAGATACGCAGTATTTT
TRBJ2-3	TRBV5-1	TRBD2	few	CASSWAGEGAADTQYF	TGCGCCAGCAGCTGGGCTGGGGAGGGAGCGGCAGATACGCAGTATTTT
TRBJ1-1	TRBV7-9	TRBD1	NA	CASSEPGQIINTEAFF	TGTGCCAGCAGCGAGCCGGGACAGATCATTAACACTGAAGCTTTCTTT
TRBJ1-2	TRBV19	NA	many	CASSIGGTTPGYGYTF	TGTGCCAGTAGTATAGGGGGCACCACTCCAGGCTATGGCTACACCTTC
TRBJ1-3	TRBV6-1	NA	NA	CASASTPSGNTIYF	TGTGCCAGCGCTAGTACCCCCTCTGGAAACACCATATATTTT
TRBJ2-2	TRBV6-5	NA	NA	CASSQDTGELFF	TGTGCCAGCAGCCAAGACACCGGGGAGCTGTTTTTT
TRBJ2-1	TRBV15	NA	NA	CATSRDFAASSYNEQFF	TGTGCCACCAGCAGAGACTTCGCTGCCAGCTCCTACAATGAGCAGTTCTTC
TRBJ1-5	TRBV2	NA	NA	CASSVRGLENQPQHF	TGTGCCAGCAGTGTCAGAGGTCTCGAGAATCAGCCCCAGCATTTT
TRBJ1-2	TRBV28	NA	NA	CASSYRTPYGYTF	TGTGCCAGCAGCTACAGGACACCCTATGGCTACACCTTC
TRBJ2-2	TRBV5-6	NA	NA	CASSPRGTPNTGELFF	TGTGCCAGCAGCCCCCGAGGGACCCCGAACACCGGGGAGCTGTTTTTT
TRBJ1-3	TRBV6-5	NA	NA	CASRAGFGNTIYF	TGTGCCAGCAGAGCCGGGTTCGGAAACACCATATATTTT
TRBJ2-7	TRBV28	NA	NA	CASSFRPREQYF	TGTGCCAGCAGTTTTCGGCCCCGAGAGCAGTACTTC
TRBJ1-2	TRBV7-9	TRBD1	NA	CASSEWGTEAGEDGSGYTF	TGTGCCAGCAGCGAGTGGGGGACAGAGGCCGGGGAGGACGGTTCTGGCTACACCTTC
TRBJ1-2	TRBV30	NA	NA	CAWSEGRIFYGYTF	TGTGCCTGGAGCGAAGGGAGAATTTTCTATGGCTACACCTTC
TRBJ2-7	TRBV2	NA	NA	CASSRSSVQYF	TGTGCCAGCAGTCGCAGCAGCGTGCAGTACTTC
TRBJ1-3	TRBV6-5	NA	NA	CASSEQGGGNTIYF	TGTGCCAGCAGTGAACAGGGTGGTGGAAACACCATATATTTT
TRBJ2-7	TRBV30	NA	NA	CAWRPFDRSYEQYF	TGTGCCTGGAGGCCCTTTGACAGATCCTACGAGCAGTACTTC
TRBJ2-1	TRBV5-6	NA	NA	CASSLVKHNEQFF	TGTGCCAGCAGCTTGGTGAAACACAATGAGCAGTTCTTC
TRBJ2-2	TRBV7-6	TRBD2	NA	CASSLLAGAPTGELFF	TGTGCCAGCAGCTTATTGGCGGGAGCTCCCACCGGGGAGCTGTTTTTT
TRBJ2-4	TRBV5-6	TRBD2	NA	CASSSGTSGLRNIQYF	TGTGCCAGCAGCTCCGGGACTAGCGGCCTGAGGAACATTCAGTACTTC